This T cell receptor beta chain is drawn from a study of blood T cell repertoires in COVID-19. V lost 7 bases and J 5 bases, leaving 14 bases between the germline ends. The CDR3 has 13 residues. The germline V gene has CDR1 SNHLY and CDR2 FYNNEI. The assay was immunoSEQ multiplex PCR, and TCRdb's table has in-frame clones only and misses some. The sample consists of roughly 140,000 clones, roughly four fifths of them appearing once. Sequencing used peripheral blood. The TCR sequence derives from a woman of 80 years or more with acute or convalescent COVID-19. The chain joins TRBV2 to TRBJ1-1, with D possibly being TRBD1 (6 bases). The CDR3 sequence: CASIRTERTEAFF. CDR3 in DNA: TGTGCCAGCATACGGACAGAAAGAACTGAAGCTTTCTTT.